The rows below give T cell receptor beta chains drawn from one sample of a study of shared clonotypes between healthy human individuals. Clones were sequenced by immunoSEQ multiplex PCR, and TCRdb holds only the in-frame ones, with some missing. The table records approximately 2,200,000 clones, approximately 94% of them present only once. Sample: naive CD8+ T cells from PBMCs. The receptors were sampled from a man between 18 and 35 years old in good health. Some clones in this sample may be carry-over from other donors' samples. CDR3s include the opening cysteine and the closing phenylalanine or tryptophan. The order of the fields is clone size, V gene, D gene, J gene, CDR3 DNA, CDR3 protein. The D gene is left open where the match is weak. Rows may omit the clone size; those that give it use once, few, many or a size class.

clone size: once
V gene: TRBV19
D gene: NA
J gene: TRBJ1-4
CDR3 DNA: TGTGCCAGTAGTCTAAGCGGGAATGAAAAACTGTTTTTT
CDR3 protein: CASSLSGNEKLFF

clone size: NA
V gene: TRBV7-6
D gene: NA
J gene: TRBJ2-1
CDR3 DNA: TGTGCCAGCAGCGGAACGATTGGGGCAGGGTCCTACAATGAGCAGTTCTTC
CDR3 protein: CASSGTIGAGSYNEQFF

clone size: NA
V gene: TRBV11-2
D gene: NA
J gene: TRBJ2-4
CDR3 DNA: TGTGCCAGCAGCCAAGGAGGGGACGGACCCCACCACATTCAGTACTTC
CDR3 protein: CASSQGGDGPHHIQYF

clone size: NA
V gene: TRBV27
D gene: NA
J gene: TRBJ2-3
CDR3 DNA: TGTGCCTCGGGGGAGAGGGGCACAGATACGCAGTATTTT
CDR3 protein: CASGERGTDTQYF

clone size: NA
V gene: TRBV4-1
D gene: NA
J gene: TRBJ2-4
CDR3 DNA: TGCGCCAGCAGCCAAGGGCCGGGTTTAGCCAAAAACATTCAGTACTTC
CDR3 protein: CASSQGPGLAKNIQYF

clone size: NA
V gene: TRBV27
D gene: TRBD1
J gene: TRBJ1-1
CDR3 DNA: TGTGCCAGCAGCCCAGGGTGGGACAGGGGAGACACTGAAGCTTTCTTT
CDR3 protein: CASSPGWDRGDTEAFF

clone size: NA
V gene: TRBV19
D gene: TRBD1
J gene: TRBJ1-5
CDR3 DNA: TGTGCCAGTAGTATTATGAGGGGGCCCGAGGGTCAGCCCCAGCATTTT
CDR3 protein: CASSIMRGPEGQPQHF

clone size: NA
V gene: TRBV29-1
D gene: NA
J gene: TRBJ1-3
CDR3 DNA: TGCAGCGTTTGGGGGCTCGCCGCTGATGCTTCTGGAAACACCATATATTTT
CDR3 protein: CSVWGLAADASGNTIYF

clone size: NA
V gene: TRBV9
D gene: TRBD2
J gene: TRBJ2-5
CDR3 DNA: TGTGCCAGCAGCGCTAGCGGGAGTTACCAAGAGACCCAGTACTTC
CDR3 protein: CASSASGSYQETQYF

clone size: NA
V gene: TRBV4-1
D gene: NA
J gene: TRBJ1-1
CDR3 DNA: TGCGCCAGCAGCCAAGATCAGACGTGGACCGGGAAGGCTGAAGCTTTCTTT
CDR3 protein: CASSQDQTWTGKAEAFF

clone size: NA
V gene: TRBV9
D gene: NA
J gene: TRBJ1-2
CDR3 DNA: TGTGCCAGCAGCGCCGGTCCACAGAAATATGGCTACACCTTC
CDR3 protein: CASSAGPQKYGYTF

clone size: once
V gene: TRBV5-8
D gene: NA
J gene: TRBJ2-6
CDR3 DNA: TGTGCCAGCTCCCATTACACCTACTCTGGGGCCAACGTCCTGACTTTC
CDR3 protein: CASSHYTYSGANVLTF

clone size: NA
V gene: TRBV25-1
D gene: TRBD2
J gene: TRBJ2-5
CDR3 DNA: TGTGCCAGCAGTGAATGGGGCGGGGGGGCGGAGACCCAGTACTTC
CDR3 protein: CASSEWGGGAETQYF

clone size: NA
V gene: TRBV20-1
D gene: NA
J gene: TRBJ1-1
CDR3 DNA: TGCAGTGCCGGCGAGGGGACTGAAGCTTTCTTT
CDR3 protein: CSAGEGTEAFF

clone size: NA
V gene: TRBV4-1
D gene: TRBD1
J gene: TRBJ2-7
CDR3 DNA: TGCGCCAGCAGCCTCGGTGGACAGGGACTCTACGAGCAGTACTTC
CDR3 protein: CASSLGGQGLYEQYF

clone size: once
V gene: TRBV7-3
D gene: NA
J gene: TRBJ2-6
CDR3 DNA: TGTGCCAGCAGCTTGGGACCTGGCTCTGGGGCCAACGTCCTGACTTTC
CDR3 protein: CASSLGPGSGANVLTF

clone size: few
V gene: TRBV7-9
D gene: NA
J gene: TRBJ2-1
CDR3 DNA: TGTGCCAGCAGCTTAGCACGTGGTAATGAGCAGTTCTTC
CDR3 protein: CASSLARGNEQFF

clone size: NA
V gene: TRBV29-1
D gene: NA
J gene: TRBJ2-1
CDR3 DNA: TGCAGCGTTGAACGTAACTACTTTACCCCCAGCTCCTACAATGAGCAGTTCTTC
CDR3 protein: CSVERNYFTPSSYNEQFF

clone size: NA
V gene: TRBV2
D gene: TRBD2
J gene: TRBJ2-1
CDR3 DNA: TGTGCCAGCAGTGAGACTAGCGGGAGGGCGAATGAGCAGTTCTTC
CDR3 protein: CASSETSGRANEQFF

clone size: NA
V gene: TRBV5-1
D gene: TRBD1
J gene: TRBJ1-2
CDR3 DNA: TGCGCCAGTACCCCTTGGGTACAGGGGTACGGCTACACCTTC
CDR3 protein: CASTPWVQGYGYTF

clone size: NA
V gene: TRBV6-1
D gene: TRBD1
J gene: TRBJ2-7
CDR3 DNA: TGTGCCAGCAGTGAAGGACAGGGTACCTACGAGCAGTACTTC
CDR3 protein: CASSEGQGTYEQYF

clone size: NA
V gene: TRBV28
D gene: TRBD1
J gene: TRBJ2-7
CDR3 DNA: TGTGCCAGCAGTTCCCCCGAGGGGACAGTCGAGCAGTACTTC
CDR3 protein: CASSSPEGTVEQYF

clone size: NA
V gene: TRBV7-8
D gene: TRBD1
J gene: TRBJ2-3
CDR3 DNA: TGTGCCAGCAGCCAAACCACAGGGGTGAGCACAGATACGCAGTATTTT
CDR3 protein: CASSQTTGVSTDTQYF

clone size: NA
V gene: TRBV2
D gene: TRBD1
J gene: TRBJ1-2
CDR3 DNA: TGTGCCAGCAGTGCCGCCGGACAGGGGTCTGTTAGCTACACCTTC
CDR3 protein: CASSAAGQGSVSYTF

clone size: NA
V gene: TRBV29-1
D gene: NA
J gene: TRBJ2-2
CDR3 DNA: TGCAGCGTTGTGAGGGTAGGCGGGGAGCTGTTTTTT
CDR3 protein: CSVVRVGGELFF

clone size: NA
V gene: TRBV6-5
D gene: TRBD1
J gene: TRBJ1-1
CDR3 DNA: TGTGCCAGCAAAACAGGGGGGGGGAGCACTGAAGCTTTCTTT
CDR3 protein: CASKTGGGSTEAFF

clone size: NA
V gene: TRBV19
D gene: NA
J gene: TRBJ2-7
CDR3 DNA: TGTGCCAGTAGTATATCCCTCAGGAACGACGAGCAGTACTTC
CDR3 protein: CASSISLRNDEQYF

clone size: NA
V gene: TRBV6-5
D gene: NA
J gene: TRBJ2-2
CDR3 DNA: TGTGCCAGCAGTTACGCGGAGGAGGGGACCGGGGAGCTGTTTTTT
CDR3 protein: CASSYAEEGTGELFF

clone size: NA
V gene: TRBV9
D gene: NA
J gene: TRBJ2-7
CDR3 DNA: TGTGCCAGCAGCGTCGGGACGTCCCCCCGCGAGCAGTACTTC
CDR3 protein: CASSVGTSPREQYF

clone size: few
V gene: TRBV30
D gene: NA
J gene: TRBJ1-5
CDR3 DNA: TGTGCCTGGAGTGACCCCATTAGATCCCAGCCCCAGCATTTT
CDR3 protein: CAWSDPIRSQPQHF

clone size: few
V gene: TRBV25-1
D gene: NA
J gene: TRBJ1-1
CDR3 DNA: TGTGCCAGCAGTGATTGGAACACTGAAGCTTTCTTT
CDR3 protein: CASSDWNTEAFF

clone size: NA
V gene: TRBV27
D gene: NA
J gene: TRBJ2-1
CDR3 DNA: TGTGCCAGCAGTTCTGAAGCCGTGGGAAGCTCCTACAATGAGCAGTTCTTC
CDR3 protein: CASSSEAVGSSYNEQFF

clone size: NA
V gene: TRBV28
D gene: NA
J gene: TRBJ1-2
CDR3 DNA: TGTGCCAGCAGTCGACAGTTTACCAACTATGGCTACACCTTC
CDR3 protein: CASSRQFTNYGYTF

clone size: NA
V gene: TRBV9
D gene: TRBD2
J gene: TRBJ2-5
CDR3 DNA: TGTGCCAGCAGCGTGACTAGCGGGAGGGCCTTCCAAGAGACCCAGTACTTC
CDR3 protein: CASSVTSGRAFQETQYF

clone size: NA
V gene: TRBV30
D gene: NA
J gene: TRBJ2-7
CDR3 DNA: TGTGCCTGGAGTAGGGGGATAGCCTACGAGCAGTACTTC
CDR3 protein: CAWSRGIAYEQYF

clone size: NA
V gene: TRBV5-3
D gene: NA
J gene: TRBJ2-7
CDR3 DNA: TGTGCCAGAAGCTTTGGACTGAAAGACGAGCAGTACTTC
CDR3 protein: CARSFGLKDEQYF

clone size: once
V gene: TRBV5-6
D gene: NA
J gene: TRBJ2-1
CDR3 DNA: TGTGCCAGCAGCTTGGAGGGTTACTACAATGAGCAGTTCTTC
CDR3 protein: CASSLEGYYNEQFF

clone size: NA
V gene: TRBV9
D gene: NA
J gene: TRBJ2-3
CDR3 DNA: TGTGCCAGCAGCGTAGGGTGGGAACTCACAGATACGCAGTATTTT
CDR3 protein: CASSVGWELTDTQYF

clone size: NA
V gene: TRBV7-6
D gene: TRBD2
J gene: TRBJ2-1
CDR3 DNA: TGTGCCAGCAGCCAATTGAGCGGGAGCAAGTATGAGCAGTTCTTC
CDR3 protein: CASSQLSGSKYEQFF

clone size: NA
V gene: TRBV7-9
D gene: NA
J gene: TRBJ1-1
CDR3 DNA: TGTGCCAGCAGCCCCCTGATGAGCCTTAACACTGAAGCTTTCTTT
CDR3 protein: CASSPLMSLNTEAFF

clone size: NA
V gene: TRBV28
D gene: TRBD1
J gene: TRBJ1-1
CDR3 DNA: TGTGCCAGCAGCCCACTGAGGGACAGGGGATCGGATACTGAAGCTTTCTTT
CDR3 protein: CASSPLRDRGSDTEAFF

clone size: once
V gene: TRBV27
D gene: TRBD1
J gene: TRBJ1-2
CDR3 DNA: TGTGCCAGCAGTTTAGGACAGGGGGTAAAGAGGACCTTC
CDR3 protein: CASSLGQGVKRTF

clone size: NA
V gene: TRBV27
D gene: NA
J gene: TRBJ1-5
CDR3 DNA: TGTGCCAGCAGTCTAGGGAGAGTGGGCAATCAGCCCCAGCATTTT
CDR3 protein: CASSLGRVGNQPQHF

clone size: NA
V gene: TRBV7-6
D gene: NA
J gene: TRBJ1-1
CDR3 DNA: TGTGCCAGCAGCTTAGATCTCTCCACTGAAGCTTTCTTT
CDR3 protein: CASSLDLSTEAFF